The clone carrying this T cell receptor beta chain appeared once. Only in-frame clones appear in the TCRdb table, and some are missing; sequencing was by immunoSEQ multiplex PCR. This sample has around 120,000 clones; 70% to 80% occur once, and the top ten carry 20% to 25%. Per germline, CDR1 SGHRS and CDR2 YFSETQ. V was cut by 4 bases and J by 7 bases, with 15 bases left in between. This CDR3 region has 14 residues. This sample was included in a study of blood T cell repertoires in COVID-19. Study as a whole: PBMCs, B-cell-depleted T cells, or T cells were the source of the cDNA or gDNA that made up the material.

The TCR sequence derives from a man in his sixties or seventies with active or convalescent COVID-19. The source material was peripheral blood. The rearrangement joins TRBV5-1 to TRBJ1-5; D gene unclear. CDR3 loop: CASSPLGVGQPQHF. In DNA form, the CDR3 reads TGCGCCAGCAGCCCGCTCGGGGTTGGGCAGCCCCAGCATTTT.